The 5 T cell receptor beta chains below all came from one sample that was sequenced in a study of cytomegalovirus exposure and HLA in healthy donors. Amplification used 60 Vbeta primers and 13 Jbeta primers. Here immunoSEQ multiplex PCR was the method, and the copy in TCRdb shows in-frame clones only, minus some. Found here are some 120,000 clones, roughly four fifths of them singletons; the top ten hold over 1.5%. Material: PBMCs. The receptors shown here come from a woman under 30 in good health and CMV-seronegative.

V gene TRBV2 combines with J gene TRBJ1-1; D unresolved. The CDR3 extends over 14 amino acids. Germline CDR1 reads SNHLY; CDR2 reads FYNNEI. V shed 4 bases and J shed 0 bases, with 9 bases lying between them. DNA of the CDR3: TGTGCCAGCAGTGTAGCGGCATTGAACACTGAAGCTTTCTTT. This sequence encodes CASSVAALNTEAFF.

This chain uses TRBV30 with TRBJ2-2, with 11 bases aligning to TRBD2. This CDR3 has 16 amino acids. The germline V gene has CDR1 GTSNPN and CDR2 SVGIG (reference sequence). V dropped 0 bases and J dropped 5; count of bases not matched to a gene: 5. Here the CDR3 DNA reads TGTGCCTGGAGTGTAGACCGACTAGCGGGAACCGGGGAGCTGTTTTTT. It translates to CAWSVDRLAGTGELFF.

The chain is built from TRBV2 and TRBJ2-5; 14 nucleotides match TRBD2. Unmatched junction bases numbered 6, after V lost 1 base and J lost 5 bases. This CDR3 is built from 17 residues. Germline V CDR1 and CDR2: SNHLY, FYNNEI. The CDR3: CASSEEEGLAGAETQYF. The CDR3 DNA sequence: TGTGCCAGCAGTGAAGAGGAGGGACTAGCGGGGGCGGAGACCCAGTACTTC.

The rearrangement links TRBV27 to TRBJ1-5; 9 bases match TRBD1. The V gene end was trimmed by 7 bases and the J gene end by 6 bases; junction bases not matched to a gene: 7. The CDR3 length is 14 residues. CDR1 and CDR2 (germline): MNHEY, SMNVEV (reference sequence). CDR3: CASTPTGGGQPQHF. CDR3 bases: TGTGCCAGCACCCCAACAGGGGGCGGTCAGCCCCAGCATTTT.

This sequence joins TRBV5-1 and TRBJ2-2; D is undetermined. V lost 0 bases and J 5 bases, leaving 5 bases between the germline ends. Germline-derived CDR1 and CDR2 are SGHRS and YFSETQ. The CDR3 runs 13 residues. This CDR3 reads CASSLAGTGELFF. CDR3 DNA sequence: TGCGCCAGCAGCTTGGCCGGGACCGGGGAGCTGTTTTTT.